This TCR beta chain was identified in a study of T cell changes during pregnancy in multiple sclerosis. Germline loops: CDR1 LNHNV, CDR2 YYDKDF (reference sequence). The CDR3 has 16 amino acids. V was clipped by 7 bases and J by 2 bases, with 15 bases between them. Profiled with immunoSEQ multiplex PCR; TCRdb holds only in-frame clones, not every one. There are over 65,000 clones in the sample; just over 90% occur only once, and around 2.3% lies in the top ten. This TCR came from a female donor with multiple sclerosis, enrolled in a pregnancy study. The source material was peripheral blood, sampled in the first trimester of pregnancy. The chain combines TRBV15 with TRBJ2-6; possibly TRBD1 for D (5 bases). CDR3 sequence (DNA): TGTGCCACCAATCCGCTAGGGGAAGCTGGGGCCAACGTCCTGACTTTC. It is translated as CATNPLGEAGANVLTF.